The 5 T cell receptor beta chains in this list originate from one sample, sequenced in a study of T cells after yellow fever vaccination. One entry per CDR3 protein, called by TCRdb with MiXCR from the 5' RACE reads. The sample has about 340,000 distinct CDR3 sequences, 8% to 10% seen once. Sequences were derived from PBMCs, sampled on the day of the first yellow fever vaccination. The origin of the receptors is a young man who received the YFV17D yellow fever vaccine.

This chain connects TRBV3-1 to TRBJ1-6, with D uncertain. Germline CDR1 LGHDT, CDR2 YNNKEL (reference sequence). The V end lost 3 bases, the J end lost 8 bases, and 11 bases lay between the germline ends. The CDR3 is made up of 14 amino acids. The CDR3 is CASSQETDYSPLHF. The CDR3 nucleotides are TGTGCCAGCAGCCAGGAAACCGACTATTCACCCCTCCACTTT. The full variable domain, rest sourced from reference TRBV3-1 and TRBJ1-6, is DTAVSQTPKYLVTQMGNDKSIKCEQNLGHDTMYWYKQDSKKFLKIMFSYNNKELIINETVPNRFSPKSPDKAHLNLHINSLELGDSAVYFCASSQETDYSPLHFGNGTRLTVT.

The chain is built from TRBV6-1 and TRBJ1-2; TRBD1 matches at 7 bases. The V and J ends lost 8 bases and 0 bases, in that order; junction bases with no gene match: 6. This CDR3 has 14 amino acids. Germline CDR1 is MNHNS and CDR2 is SASEGT. The CDR3 bases are TGTGCCAGCGGGACAGCCTTTACTAACTATGGCTACACCTTC. Protein sequence: CASGTAFTNYGYTF.

There are a few counts of this clonotype. For the CDR3, the DNA is TGCAGTGCTAGAGATGGTTCAGGGGTCCTCGCTGAAGCTTTCTTT. Translating it yields CSARDGSGVLAEAFF. V and J are TRBV20-1 and TRBJ1-1; possible D gene TRBD1, 6 bases. This CDR3 is built from 15 residues. The germline V gene has CDR1 DFQATT and CDR2 SNEGSKA (reference sequence). Trimming took off 0 bases at V and 6 bases at J, with 17 bases between the two ends.

V gene TRBV24-1 combines with J gene TRBJ2-2, with D possibly TRBD2 on 6 matching bases. CDR3 length: 15 residues. V dropped 4 bases and J dropped 4 bases, with 12 bases sitting between them. The germline V gene encodes CDR1 KGHDR and CDR2 SFDVKD. The CDR3 region is CATSDPGSSTGELFF. CDR3 sequence (DNA): TGTGCCACCAGTGACCCCGGGAGCTCCACCGGGGAGCTGTTTTTT.

The chain couples TRBV19 to TRBJ1-1; D gene unclear. The germline V and J ends were trimmed by 1 base and 0 bases, with 6 bases remaining between them. Germline-derived CDR1 and CDR2 are LNHDA and SQIVND (reference sequence). This CDR3 is 14 amino acids long. Here the CDR3 reads CASSIGSVNTEAFF. CDR3 bases: TGTGCCAGTAGTATAGGATCAGTGAACACTGAAGCTTTCTTT.